These T cell receptor beta chains were read from a single sample in a study of T-cell memory formation after mild COVID-19. TCRdb re-called the 5' RACE reads with MiXCR, one entry per CDR3 protein. The sample has 30,000 to 35,000 distinct CDR3 sequences; roughly 7.2% are singletons. Material for sequencing was PBMCs or a T cell subset sorted from them (not recorded which). The source is a man aged 18 to 30 who had mild COVID-19 (a few samples of this study predate the infection). Cell type and time point are not known. The CDR3 runs from the conserved cysteine through the conserved F or W. D genes are given only for firm matches. Rows may omit the clone size; those that give it use once, few, many or a size class.

clone_size: many; j_call: TRBJ2-7; d_call: NA; cdr3_length: 14; v_call: TRBV5-1; cdr3_nt: TGCGCCAGCAGCTTGGGAGGCGGACGCTACGAGCAGTACTTC; cdr3_aa: CASSLGGGRYEQYF
clone_size: many; j_call: TRBJ1-2; d_call: NA; cdr3_length: 18; v_call: TRBV5-6; cdr3_nt: TGTGCCAGCAGCCTCCGACCCACCGGGACTGGATCTAACTATGGCTACACCTTC; cdr3_aa: CASSLRPTGTGSNYGYTF
clone_size: NA; j_call: TRBJ2-1; d_call: TRBD1; cdr3_length: 15; v_call: TRBV27; cdr3_nt: TGTGCCAGCAGTTTTTGGGGGACAGGGAGCAATGAGCAGTTCTTC; cdr3_aa: CASSFWGTGSNEQFF
clone_size: NA; j_call: TRBJ1-2; d_call: NA; cdr3_length: 15; v_call: TRBV12-3/TRBV12-4; cdr3_nt: TGTGCCAGCAGCCGCCAGAGGGGGGCGGGCTATGGCTACACCTTC; cdr3_aa: CASSRQRGAGYGYTF
clone_size: NA; j_call: TRBJ1-5; d_call: TRBD1; cdr3_length: 14; v_call: TRBV6-2/TRBV6-3; cdr3_nt: TGTGCCAGCAGCACCGGACAGGACTCGGATGCCCAGCATTTT; cdr3_aa: CASSTGQDSDAQHF
clone_size: many; j_call: TRBJ2-2; d_call: TRBD1; cdr3_length: 17; v_call: TRBV4-2; cdr3_nt: TGTGCCAGCAGCCAAGAGGGGGAAGGGGGCGCGTCCGGGGAGCTGTTTTTT; cdr3_aa: CASSQEGEGGASGELFF
clone_size: few; j_call: TRBJ2-5; d_call: TRBD2; cdr3_length: 16; v_call: TRBV3-1; cdr3_nt: TGTGCCAGCAGCCAAGAAACAGCGGGGGGGGATGAGACCCAGTACTTC; cdr3_aa: CASSQETAGGDETQYF
clone_size: NA; j_call: TRBJ2-7; d_call: NA; cdr3_length: 13; v_call: TRBV7-2; cdr3_nt: TGTGCCAGCAGCTATCAGGGGAATGGGGAGCAGTACTTC; cdr3_aa: CASSYQGNGEQYF
clone_size: NA; j_call: TRBJ2-4; d_call: NA; cdr3_length: 13; v_call: TRBV5-6; cdr3_nt: TGTGCCAGCAGCTATGAAGCCAAAAACATTCAGTACTTC; cdr3_aa: CASSYEAKNIQYF
clone_size: NA; j_call: TRBJ1-2; d_call: NA; cdr3_length: 13; v_call: TRBV7-8; cdr3_nt: TGTGCCAGCAGCCCCCGGGGCAGCTATGGCTACACCTTC; cdr3_aa: CASSPRGSYGYTF
clone_size: many; j_call: TRBJ2-5; d_call: NA; cdr3_length: 11; v_call: TRBV29-1; cdr3_nt: TGCAGCGTGCGAAGCCAAGAGACCCAGTACTTC; cdr3_aa: CSVRSQETQYF
clone_size: many; j_call: TRBJ1-5; d_call: TRBD1; cdr3_length: 16; v_call: TRBV6-6; cdr3_nt: TGTGCCAGCAGCGGCAGGTCAGGGGGTGGCAATCAGCCCCAGCATTTT; cdr3_aa: CASSGRSGGGNQPQHF
clone_size: NA; j_call: TRBJ1-2; d_call: NA; cdr3_length: 13; v_call: TRBV30; cdr3_nt: TGTGCCTGGAAGCCGTTTCAGGGAGGGGGCTACACCTTC; cdr3_aa: CAWKPFQGGGYTF
clone_size: many; j_call: TRBJ1-3; d_call: NA; cdr3_length: 14; v_call: TRBV4-1; cdr3_nt: TGCGCCAGCAGCCCGAGGAGCTCTGGAAACACCATATATTTT; cdr3_aa: CASSPRSSGNTIYF
clone_size: many; j_call: TRBJ2-1; d_call: TRBD2; cdr3_length: 15; v_call: TRBV20-1; cdr3_nt: TGCAGTGTCAGGACTAGCCCGAGCTCCTACAATGAGCAGTTCTTC; cdr3_aa: CSVRTSPSSYNEQFF
clone_size: NA; j_call: TRBJ2-6; d_call: NA; cdr3_length: 16; v_call: TRBV6-5; cdr3_nt: TGTGCCAGCAGTTACGGCTGGACAGCCGGGGCCAACGTCCTGACTTTC; cdr3_aa: CASSYGWTAGANVLTF
clone_size: NA; j_call: TRBJ1-6; d_call: TRBD1; cdr3_length: 15; v_call: TRBV12-5; cdr3_nt: TGTGCTAGTGGCCGCCGGGACAGGTCTAATTCACCCCTCCACTTT; cdr3_aa: CASGRRDRSNSPLHF
clone_size: many; j_call: TRBJ1-1; d_call: NA; cdr3_length: 12; v_call: TRBV7-3; cdr3_nt: TGTGCCAGCAAAGGTCGGTACTCTGAAGCTTTCTTT; cdr3_aa: CASKGRYSEAFF
clone_size: many; j_call: TRBJ1-1; d_call: TRBD1; cdr3_length: 14; v_call: TRBV5-6; cdr3_nt: TGTGCCAGCAGCTGGGGACAGGGTTGGACTGAAGCTTTCTTT; cdr3_aa: CASSWGQGWTEAFF
clone_size: many; j_call: TRBJ2-5; d_call: TRBD2; cdr3_length: 16; v_call: TRBV20-1; cdr3_nt: TGCAGTGCTAGAGCCCCAACGGGGGGGCTGGTAGGGACCCAGTACTTC; cdr3_aa: CSARAPTGGLVGTQYF
clone_size: many; j_call: TRBJ2-6; d_call: NA; cdr3_length: 16; v_call: TRBV4-2; cdr3_nt: TGTGCCAGCAGCCAAGATGAATCCGGAGGGGCCAACGTCCTGACTTTC; cdr3_aa: CASSQDESGGANVLTF
clone_size: many; j_call: TRBJ2-3; d_call: NA; cdr3_length: 15; v_call: TRBV20-1; cdr3_nt: TGCAGTGCTTTCGCCAGGGCAGTTGGCACAGATACGCAGTATTTT; cdr3_aa: CSAFARAVGTDTQYF
clone_size: NA; j_call: TRBJ2-3; d_call: NA; cdr3_length: 15; v_call: TRBV7-9; cdr3_nt: TGTGCCAGCAGCTTATTCTGGCAGCCCACAGATACGCAGTATTTT; cdr3_aa: CASSLFWQPTDTQYF
clone_size: NA; j_call: TRBJ2-5; d_call: NA; cdr3_length: 13; v_call: TRBV12-3/TRBV12-4; cdr3_nt: TGTGCCAGCACTCCAGGGAGGTACGAGACCCAGTACTTC; cdr3_aa: CASTPGRYETQYF
clone_size: many; j_call: TRBJ2-3; d_call: TRBD1; cdr3_length: 15; v_call: TRBV7-2; cdr3_nt: TGTGCCAGCGGAGAGACCGGACAGGGCCCAGATACGCAGTATTTT; cdr3_aa: CASGETGQGPDTQYF
clone_size: many; j_call: TRBJ1-5; d_call: TRBD1; cdr3_length: 15; v_call: TRBV7-9; cdr3_nt: TGTGCCAGCAGCTTAGTTGGGACAGGGGATGAACCCCAGCATTTT; cdr3_aa: CASSLVGTGDEPQHF
clone_size: many; j_call: TRBJ1-2; d_call: NA; cdr3_length: 13; v_call: TRBV24-1; cdr3_nt: TGTGCCACCAGTGACGCACACAGATATGGCTACACCTTC; cdr3_aa: CATSDAHRYGYTF
clone_size: many; j_call: TRBJ2-3; d_call: TRBD1; cdr3_length: 15; v_call: TRBV7-2; cdr3_nt: TGTGCCAGCAGCTTAGGGGAACAGGGGACAGATACGCAGTATTTT; cdr3_aa: CASSLGEQGTDTQYF
clone_size: many; j_call: TRBJ2-5; d_call: NA; cdr3_length: 15; v_call: TRBV11-2; cdr3_nt: TGTGCCAGCAGCTTAGATCTCGGAGGAGGGCAGACCCAGTACTTC; cdr3_aa: CASSLDLGGGQTQYF
clone_size: many; j_call: TRBJ2-3; d_call: NA; cdr3_length: 13; v_call: TRBV12-3/TRBV12-4; cdr3_nt: TGTGCCAGCAGTTTGGGGAATACAGATACGCAGTATTTT; cdr3_aa: CASSLGNTDTQYF
clone_size: NA; j_call: TRBJ1-2; d_call: NA; cdr3_length: 15; v_call: TRBV28; cdr3_nt: TGTGCCAGCAGTTCCCGACAGCAAGGAACTCAGGAACACACCTTC; cdr3_aa: CASSSRQQGTQEHTF
clone_size: many; j_call: TRBJ1-6; d_call: NA; cdr3_length: 15; v_call: TRBV28; cdr3_nt: TGTGCCAGCGTGGTAGGCAGCTCCTATAATTCACCCCTCCACTTT; cdr3_aa: CASVVGSSYNSPLHF
clone_size: many; j_call: TRBJ1-2; d_call: TRBD1; cdr3_length: 13; v_call: TRBV25-1; cdr3_nt: TGTGCCAGCAGCCTGACAGGGTCCGATGGCTACACCTTC; cdr3_aa: CASSLTGSDGYTF
clone_size: many; j_call: TRBJ2-7; d_call: TRBD2; cdr3_length: 16; v_call: TRBV20-1; cdr3_nt: TGCAGTGCTAGAGTAGAGTCTAGCGGGGGCTTCTACGAGCAGTACTTC; cdr3_aa: CSARVESSGGFYEQYF
clone_size: many; j_call: TRBJ2-7; d_call: NA; cdr3_length: 11; v_call: TRBV5-1; cdr3_nt: TGCGCCAGCAGCCCCCTCGGAGAGCAGTACTTC; cdr3_aa: CASSPLGEQYF
clone_size: many; j_call: TRBJ1-2; d_call: NA; cdr3_length: 12; v_call: TRBV7-9; cdr3_nt: TGTGCCAGCAGCTACGAGGGGCATGGCTACACCTTC; cdr3_aa: CASSYEGHGYTF
clone_size: NA; j_call: TRBJ1-2; d_call: NA; cdr3_length: 13; v_call: TRBV28; cdr3_nt: TGTGCCAGCAGTACCTCTCAGCGCTATGGCTACACCTTC; cdr3_aa: CASSTSQRYGYTF
clone_size: many; j_call: TRBJ1-2; d_call: TRBD1; cdr3_length: 15; v_call: TRBV5-6; cdr3_nt: TGTGCCAGCAGCTTGGGCAGGGGGCGAGTTAATGGCTACACCTTC; cdr3_aa: CASSLGRGRVNGYTF
clone_size: many; j_call: TRBJ2-4; d_call: NA; cdr3_length: 11; v_call: TRBV10-2; cdr3_nt: TGCGCCAGCAGTGGGGGGAACATTCAGTACTTC; cdr3_aa: CASSGGNIQYF
clone_size: many; j_call: TRBJ1-1; d_call: NA; cdr3_length: 14; v_call: TRBV4-2; cdr3_nt: TGTGCCAGCAGCCAAGATTCTACTGCTACTGAAGCTTTCTTT; cdr3_aa: CASSQDSTATEAFF
clone_size: many; j_call: TRBJ2-1; d_call: TRBD2; cdr3_length: 14; v_call: TRBV20-1; cdr3_nt: TGCAGTGCTCGCGGGGGGGCCCCTTACAATGAGCAGTTCTTC; cdr3_aa: CSARGGAPYNEQFF
clone_size: many; j_call: TRBJ2-4; d_call: NA; cdr3_length: 14; v_call: TRBV2; cdr3_nt: TGTGCCAGCAGTAAGACAGGAGGAGGAAACATTCAGTACTTC; cdr3_aa: CASSKTGGGNIQYF